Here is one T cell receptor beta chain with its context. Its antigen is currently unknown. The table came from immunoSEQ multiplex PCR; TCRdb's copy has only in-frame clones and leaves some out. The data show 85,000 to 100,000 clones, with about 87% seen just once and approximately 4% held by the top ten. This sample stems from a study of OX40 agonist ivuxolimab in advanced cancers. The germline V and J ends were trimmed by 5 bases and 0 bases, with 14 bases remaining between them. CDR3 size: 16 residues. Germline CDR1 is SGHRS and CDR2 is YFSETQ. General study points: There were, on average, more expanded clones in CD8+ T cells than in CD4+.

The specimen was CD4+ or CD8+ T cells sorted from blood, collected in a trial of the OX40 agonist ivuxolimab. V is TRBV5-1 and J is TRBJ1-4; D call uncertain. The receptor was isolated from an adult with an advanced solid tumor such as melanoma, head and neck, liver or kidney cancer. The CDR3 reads CASRNGEYATNEKLFF. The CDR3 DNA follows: TGCGCCAGCAGAAACGGGGAATACGCAACTAATGAAAAACTGTTTTTT.